What follows are 5 T cell receptor beta chains derived from one specimen sequenced in a study. TCRdb fed the RT-PCR reads into MiXCR, producing one record per CDR3 protein. Here the sample spans more than 600,000 distinct CDR3 sequences, about 14% being singletons. Input material: memory CD4+ T cells from blood. All receptors come from a female donor in good health, serving as a healthy control.

In this sample, this clonotype turned up a few times. The V call is TRBV20-1, the J call TRBJ2-7, with D perhaps TRBD1 (6 bases). The germline gives CDR1 DFQATT, CDR2 SNEGSKA (reference sequence). This CDR3 has 13 residues. Trimming took 1 base from V and 2 from J, leaving 9 bases between them. For the CDR3, the DNA is TGCAGTGCTAGAGCGACAGGAACCTACGAGCAGTACTTC. Its protein product is CSARATGTYEQYF.

V is TRBV7-2 and J is TRBJ1-2; maybe TRBD1 (5 bases). Trimming removed 5 bases at V and 4 bases at J, with 14 bases between. This CDR3 comprises 14 residues. Germline V CDR1 and CDR2: SGHTA, FQGNSA. The CDR3 loop is CASSPGTHSYGYTF. The DNA of the CDR3 is TGTGCCAGCAGCCCCGGGACTCATTCCTATGGCTACACCTTC.

The sample holds a few counts of this clonotype. The CDR3 bases are TGCAGTGCTTCCGGGCCAAGCAACGAGCAGTACTTC. Its translation is CSASGPSNEQYF. The J gene is TRBJ2-7, the V gene TRBV20-1; unclear D gene. Germline-derived CDR1 and CDR2 are DFQATT and SNEGSKA (reference sequence). This CDR3 is 12 amino acids long. V was trimmed by 5 bases and J by 5 bases, leaving 13 bases between them.

This clonotype came up a few times. The V and J genes are TRBV3-1 and TRBJ2-1, with D tentatively TRBD1 (5 bases). V lost 2 bases to trimming and J lost 8 bases, with 13 bases between them. Germline V gene data show CDR1 as LGHDT and CDR2 as YNNKEL (reference sequence). CDR3 length equals 14 residues. DNA for the CDR3: TGTGCCAGCAGCCAACTTAGGGGCCGGGATGAGCAGTTCTTC. Translating gives CASSQLRGRDEQFF.

In its sample, this clonotype was seen many times. V and J are TRBV29-1 and TRBJ2-7; 8 bases are a match to TRBD1. This CDR3 is built from 12 residues. CDR1 SQVTM and CDR2 ANQGSEA come from the germline V gene. V trimming: 6 bases; J trimming: 4 bases; junction bases outside the gene matches: 5. For the CDR3, the DNA is TGCAGCGTGCGGGACAGGTTATACGAGCAGTACTTC. This sequence encodes CSVRDRLYEQYF.